What follows describes a single T cell receptor (beta chain). The CDR3 loop spans 14 amino acids. Looked up from germline, CDR1 is KGHSH and CDR2 is LQKENI. With 2 bases clipped from V and 7 bases from J, the junction kept 7 bases outside the gene matches. Sequencing was performed with immunoSEQ multiplex PCR; in TCRdb, only in-frame clones are kept and a portion is missing. The sample shows about 140,000 clones, roughly 88% of them seen only once. These data originate in a study of blood T cell repertoires in COVID-19. In the study overall: Samples representing acute and convalescent COVID-19 were sourced from the United States, Italy and Spain. T cells, B-cell-depleted T cells, or PBMCs supplied cDNA or gDNA.

V usage is TRBV18 and J usage is TRBJ2-7; 8 bases match TRBD2. The sequenced material came from peripheral blood. This receptor was obtained from a woman aged 45-59 years with acute or convalescent COVID-19. CDR3 sequence (DNA): TGTGCCAGCTCACCAAAGAGCGGGAGAAGGGAGCAGTACTTC. As protein: CASSPKSGRREQYF.